These T cell receptor beta chains were read from a single sample in a study of T cell responses to AZD1222 COVID-19 vaccine. Only in-frame clones appear in the TCRdb table, and some are missing; sequencing was by immunoSEQ multiplex PCR. The sample gives 150,000 or so clones, 94% of which show up once; just over 5% is in the top ten. Sample: peripheral blood, taken 28 days after the second AZD1222 dose. The receptors were gathered from an adult who received the AZD1222 COVID-19 vaccine. The CDR3 runs from the conserved cysteine through the conserved F or W. Each record gives: J gene, D gene, V gene, CDR3 DNA, CDR3 protein. The D gene is left open where the match is weak.

TRBJ1-2,NA,TRBV7-2,TGTGCCAGCACCGCAGGACCGAACTATGGCTACACCTTC,CASTAGPNYGYTF
TRBJ1-1,NA,TRBV7-8,TGTGCCAGCAGCCCCCCGGGGAGGATGAACACTGAAGCTTTCTTT,CASSPPGRMNTEAFF
TRBJ2-1,TRBD2,TRBV4-1,TGCGCCAGCAGCCGACTAGCCGATGAGCAGTTCTTC,CASSRLADEQFF
TRBJ1-1,NA,TRBV29-1,TGCAGCGTCCGGGGTAGGGTTGGGGTCACTGAAGCTTTCTTT,CSVRGRVGVTEAFF
TRBJ1-4,NA,TRBV24-1,TGTGCCACCAGTGATCCGGACAGCTCTAATGAAAAACTGTTTTTT,CATSDPDSSNEKLFF
TRBJ2-7,NA,TRBV2,TGTGCCAGCAGTGAAACGGGGTCGGTTTGGGAGTACTTC,CASSETGSVWEYF
TRBJ2-1,TRBD2,TRBV27,TGTGCCAGCAGTTTAACTGTGGGGTCTAGCGGGAGGGATGATGAGCAGTTCTTC,CASSLTVGSSGRDDEQFF
TRBJ1-5,NA,TRBV6-2/TRBV6-3,TGTGCCAGCAGTTATTCGGCAAGCAATCAGCCCCAGCATTTT,CASSYSASNQPQHF
TRBJ2-1,NA,TRBV7-8,TGTGCCAGCAGCTTCCGACTAGATTCCCAAATCAATGAGCAGTTCTTC,CASSFRLDSQINEQFF
TRBJ2-6,NA,TRBV30,TGTGCCTGGACAGGGAGCGGGGCCAACGTCCTGACTTTC,CAWTGSGANVLTF
TRBJ1-1,NA,TRBV4-1,TGCGCCAGCAGCCAAATTGGTGTCACTGAAGCTTTCTTT,CASSQIGVTEAFF
TRBJ2-7,TRBD1,TRBV4-1,TGCGCCAGCAGCCAAGCACAGGGGGTAAGCTCCTACGAGCAGTACTTC,CASSQAQGVSSYEQYF
TRBJ1-2,NA,TRBV28,TGTGCCAGCAGTTTACTCCGTGGCAGGGCCTACTTC,CASSLLRGRAYF
TRBJ1-2,NA,TRBV6-6,TGTGCCAGCAGTTACGCCCTACGGGATGGCTACACCTTC,CASSYALRDGYTF
TRBJ2-1,TRBD2,TRBV2,TGTGCCAGCAGTGAAAGCGGGAGCTTAAGGAATGAGCAGTTCTTC,CASSESGSLRNEQFF
TRBJ1-2,TRBD1,TRBV27,TGTGCCAGCAGAGGACAGGGGGAGTCTAGTAACTATGGCTACACCTTC,CASRGQGESSNYGYTF
TRBJ1-3,NA,TRBV18,TGTGCCAGCTCACCCCCAGTGCAGGCGTCGTCCAACACCATATATTTT,CASSPPVQASSNTIYF